Listed here are 30 T cell receptor beta chains from one sample, sequenced in a study of T cells in localized non-small cell lung cancer (dated by TCRdb to about 2020). To prepare the library, the immunoSEQ multiplex PCR assay was applied. The table comes from immuneACCESS by way of TCRdb, which keeps in-frame sequences with V and J called. Part of the clones is missing from these tables; in studies checked, under half for an unresolved V gene and the rest for unknown reasons. The sample table records over 2,500 clones; 30% to 40% of these occur just once. Clones ranked in the top ten supply 5% to 6% of the sample. The material sequenced was lung tumor tissue, taken before any cancer treatment. These TCRs come from a man aged 35-75 years with stage I lung adenocarcinoma.

The chain uses TRBV29-1 and TRBJ2-5, with D possibly TRBD1 on 7 matching bases. From germline, CDR1 is SQVTM and CDR2 ANQGSEA. Between the trimmed V and J ends, which lost 6 bases and 5 bases, there was a span of 16 bases. The CDR3 sequence is 13 residues long. CDR3 in DNA: TGCAGCGTCGGAGGGGGCGCTGGGGAGACCCAGTACTTC. It codes for CSVGGGAGETQYF.

The chain employs TRBV18 and TRBJ2-3; TRBD2 is a possible D gene (6 bases). The CDR3 contains 14 residues. Germline assignment: CDR1 KGHSH and CDR2 LQKENI. Trimming pared 5 bases from V and 2 bases from J, leaving 11 bases between. The CDR3 coding sequence is TGTGCCAGCTCATCATCGGGAGCCACAGATACGCAGTATTTT. Residues: CASSSSGATDTQYF.

This clone was seen a handful of times. V usage is TRBV28 and J usage is TRBJ2-4, with 9 bases that match TRBD1. The trim removed 6 bases at V and 6 bases at J, leaving 12 bases unmatched. CDR1 and CDR2 from the germline V gene are MDHEN and SYDVKM. The CDR3 sequence is 16 residues long. As DNA, the CDR3 is TGTGCCAGCAGATCGCCTAGCCAGGGACAGGGAAACATTCAGTACTTC. Translated: CASRSPSQGQGNIQYF.

This clone has more than one count but fewer than ten. This rearrangement joins TRBV6-1 to TRBJ2-1; tentatively, D is TRBD1 (6 bases). V lost 1 base, J lost 2 bases, and 9 bases lay in between. The CDR3 contains 15 residues. CDR1 and CDR2 from the germline V gene are MNHNS and SASEGT. The CDR3 sequence: CASSEVGDTYNEQFF. Here the CDR3 DNA reads TGTGCCAGCAGTGAAGTCGGGGACACCTACAATGAGCAGTTCTTC.

Only a few counts were recorded for this clone. The chain carries TRBV5-1 and TRBJ1-1; 12 bases are shared with TRBD1. There are 15 residues in the CDR3. Germline V gives CDR1 SGHRS, CDR2 YFSETQ. V lost 3 bases and J lost 5; bases outside the gene matches: 5. Here the CDR3 DNA reads TGCGCCAGCAGCTGGGGACAGGGGGCTCAGACTGAAGCTTTCTTT. It is translated as CASSWGQGAQTEAFF.

The V gene is TRBV5-1, the J gene TRBJ2-5; maybe TRBD2 (6 bases). This CDR3 has 15 amino acids. V was clipped by 4 bases and J by 3 bases, with 16 bases between them. Looked up from germline, CDR1 is SGHRS and CDR2 is YFSETQ. CDR3 loop: CASSLGTWREETQYF. The CDR3 DNA sequence: TGCGCCAGCAGCCTGGGGACCTGGAGGGAAGAGACCCAGTACTTC.

The V and J genes are TRBV11-3 and TRBJ1-2; tentative D call: TRBD1 (5 bases). Trimming removed 1 base at V and 5 bases at J, with 11 bases between. Germline V CDR1 and CDR2: SGHNT, YENEEA. The CDR3 is 14 amino acids. This CDR3 reads CASSLVDRGYGYTF. CDR3 bases: TGTGCCAGCAGCTTAGTCGACAGAGGGTATGGCTACACCTTC.

This chain uses TRBV19 with TRBJ2-2; no definite D call. Germline V gene data show CDR1 as LNHDA and CDR2 as SQIVND (reference sequence). The CDR3 sequence is 14 residues long. V was pared by 3 bases and J by 4 bases, with 9 bases between. The CDR3 DNA follows: TGTGCCAGTAGTATTGGCCAGTTCACCGGGGAGCTGTTTTTT. It is translated as CASSIGQFTGELFF.

By proportion, this clone is large (0.1 to 1%). The V call is TRBV12-5, the J call TRBJ2-4, with 8 bases identical to TRBD1. Unmatched junction bases numbered 4, after V lost 5 bases and J lost 7 bases. The CDR3 is 13 amino acids. Germline V gene sequence: CDR1 LGHNT, CDR2 FRNRAP. CDR3 region: CASGRTGLNIQYF. CDR3 sequence (DNA): TGTGCTAGTGGTCGGACAGGGTTGAACATTCAGTACTTC.

This clone is labeled large. The chain recombines TRBV29-1 with TRBJ1-1; D remains ambiguous. Germline-derived CDR1 and CDR2 are SQVTM and ANQGSEA. V gave up 3 bases and J gave up 1 base, with 12 bases separating them. This CDR3 spans 14 amino acids. CDR3 region: CSVEGSSRNTEAFF. In DNA, the CDR3 is TGCAGCGTTGAGGGGAGTTCGAGGAACACTGAAGCTTTCTTT.

This chain uses TRBV19 with TRBJ1-2; a weak D match, TRBD1 (5 bases). Germline CDR1 LNHDA, CDR2 SQIVND (reference sequence). V shed 7 bases and J shed 0 bases, with 12 bases lying between them. The CDR3 covers 14 residues. Written as DNA, the CDR3 is TGTGCCAGTAAGAGCGGCAGGGCTAACTATGGCTACACCTTC. This gives the protein CASKSGRANYGYTF.

The chain joins TRBV11-3 to TRBJ2-3, with TRBD2 identical over 11 bases. Germline values: CDR1 SGHNT, CDR2 YENEEA. The junction had 2 bases not matched to a gene; V was cut back by 2 bases and J by 4 bases. The CDR3 is 15 residues long. Here the CDR3 reads CASSLKLAGADTQYF. The CDR3 region has the DNA TGTGCCAGCAGCTTAAAACTAGCGGGAGCAGATACGCAGTATTTT.

This chain links TRBV6-8 with TRBJ2-1; 9 nucleotides agree with TRBD2. CDR1 is MNHGY, CDR2 SAAAGT, per germline. The V gene end was trimmed by 8 bases and the J gene end by 3 bases; junction bases not matched to a gene: 5. This CDR3 has 14 residues. The CDR3 loop reads CASWSSGSYNEQFF. In nucleotides, the CDR3 is TGTGCCAGCTGGAGTAGCGGGAGCTACAATGAGCAGTTCTTC.

This sequence joins TRBV11-3 and TRBJ2-1; 9 bases are shared with TRBD2. Germline lookup yields CDR1 SGHNT and CDR2 YENEEA. The CDR3 totals 17 residues. V dropped 5 bases and J dropped 4; count of bases not matched to a gene: 12. In nucleotides, the CDR3 is TGTGCCAGCAGCCCCAGACGGAGTAGCGGGGGATACAATGAGCAGTTCTTC. Its protein product is CASSPRRSSGGYNEQFF.

V is TRBV29-1 and J is TRBJ2-1; TRBD1 might be the D (6 bases). Germline V gene lookup returns CDR1 SQVTM and CDR2 ANQGSEA. Between the trimmed V and J ends, which lost 1 base and 5 bases, there was a span of 9 bases. This CDR3 spans 13 amino acids. CDR3 nucleotides: TGCAGCGTTGAAGGGACAGTAGACAATGAGCAGTTCTTC. It encodes CSVEGTVDNEQFF.

The V and J genes are TRBV14 and TRBJ2-3; D is ambiguous. This CDR3 has 14 residues. V was clipped by 4 bases and J by 4 bases, with 12 bases between them. From germline, CDR1 is SGHDN and CDR2 FVKESK. CDR3 loop: CASSPDQPSDTQYF. CDR3 sequence (DNA): TGTGCCAGCAGCCCAGACCAACCCTCAGATACGCAGTATTTT.

V is TRBV19 and J is TRBJ2-1; 7 nucleotides line up with TRBD1. Germline lookup yields CDR1 LNHDA and CDR2 SQIVND (reference sequence). The CDR3 spans 14 residues. The V gene end was trimmed by 6 bases and the J gene end by 0 bases; junction bases not matched to a gene: 2. In DNA, the CDR3 is TGTGCCAGTAGGAGGGACAGCTCCTACAATGAGCAGTTCTTC. Protein product: CASRRDSSYNEQFF.

The rearrangement links TRBV28 to TRBJ2-1; 13 positions match TRBD2. Germline CDR1 reads MDHEN; CDR2 reads SYDVKM. Unmatched junction bases numbered 7, after V lost 6 bases and J lost 8 bases. The CDR3 extends over 15 amino acids. CDR3 sequence reads: CASRMRTSGRDEQFF. CDR3 coding DNA: TGTGCCAGCAGAATGAGGACTAGCGGGAGAGATGAGCAGTTCTTC.

Only a few counts were recorded for this clone. The chain combines TRBV18 with TRBJ2-5; 9 nucleotides align to TRBD2. Losses at the gene ends were 5 bases for V and 5 bases for J; bases not matched to a gene: 9. From germline, CDR1 is KGHSH and CDR2 LQKENI. The CDR3 has 15 residues. The DNA for the CDR3 is TGTGCCAGCTCAGGAACTAGCGGGCCGGCGGAGACCCAGTACTTC. Amino acid sequence: CASSGTSGPAETQYF.

The chain carries TRBV19 and TRBJ2-7, with 7 bases matching TRBD2. With 3 bases clipped from V and 3 bases from J, the junction kept 8 bases outside the gene matches. This CDR3 is 15 amino acids long. Germline V gives CDR1 LNHDA, CDR2 SQIVND (reference sequence). The CDR3 loop reads CASSIGASGNYEQYF. The CDR3 bases are TGTGCCAGTAGTATTGGGGCTAGCGGAAACTACGAGCAGTACTTC.

CDR3 protein: CASQGGGYGYTF. CDR3 DNA sequence: TGCGCCAGTCAGGGGGGAGGCTATGGCTACACCTTC. The chain is built from TRBV10-2 and TRBJ1-2, with 7 bases matching TRBD1. Germline V gene data show CDR1 as WSHSY and CDR2 as SAAADI. The V and J ends lost 9 bases and 4 bases, in that order; junction bases with no gene match: 5. This CDR3 contains 12 residues.

This clone was seen a single time. This chain connects TRBV29-1 to TRBJ2-7, with 9 positions matching TRBD2. The CDR3 is 18 residues long. CDR1 is SQVTM and CDR2 is ANQGSEA in the germline V gene. The trim removed 3 bases at V and 4 bases at J, leaving 19 bases unmatched. The CDR3 nucleotides are TGCAGCGTTGAGGGGATAGCGGGAGTCCCCCAAAAGGGTTACGAGCAGTACTTC. Its protein product is CSVEGIAGVPQKGYEQYF.

This chain links TRBV28 with TRBJ2-7, with a possible D match to TRBD1 (6 bases). This CDR3 is 15 amino acids long. Germline V gene lookup returns CDR1 MDHEN and CDR2 SYDVKM. Trimming removed 6 bases from V and 4 bases from J, with 19 bases in between. In DNA form, the CDR3 reads TGTGCCAGCAGGACACCGGGACAAGGGGGATACGAGCAGTACTTC. It encodes CASRTPGQGGYEQYF.

This sequence joins TRBV18 and TRBJ1-1, with 7 bases lining up with TRBD1. Germline lookup yields CDR1 KGHSH and CDR2 LQKENI. V trimming: 4 bases; J trimming: 1 base; junction bases outside the gene matches: 0. This CDR3 is built from 13 residues. The CDR3 bases are TGTGCCAGCTCACGACAGGGGAACACTGAAGCTTTCTTT. It translates to CASSRQGNTEAFF. The full variable domain, completed using reference TRBV18 and TRBJ1-1, is NAGVMQNPRHLVRRRGQEARLRCSPMKGHSHVYWYRQLPEEGLKFMVYLQKENIIDESGMPKERFSAEFPKEGPSILRIQQVVRGDSAAYFCASSRQGNTEAFFGQGTRLTVV.

This clone has more than one count but fewer than ten. This chain uses TRBV6-8 with TRBJ2-5, with TRBD2 matching over 13 bases. The germline V gene encodes CDR1 MNHGY and CDR2 SAAAGT. The CDR3 consists of 15 residues. Trimming cost V 8 bases and J 3 bases; bases outside gene matches: 6. The CDR3 is CASCYGTSGEETQYF. The CDR3 bases are TGTGCCAGCTGCTACGGGACTAGCGGGGAAGAGACCCAGTACTTC.

The rearrangement links TRBV6-8 to TRBJ1-3; 9 bases fit TRBD1. With 5 bases clipped from V and 4 bases from J, the junction kept 6 bases outside the gene matches. The CDR3 loop spans 15 amino acids. Germline V gives CDR1 MNHGY, CDR2 SAAAGT. CDR3 amino acids: CASSPPGTGGNTIYF. CDR3 DNA: TGTGCCAGCAGTCCACCCGGGACAGGGGGAAACACCATATATTTT.

This chain links TRBV29-1 with TRBJ2-1; D possibly corresponds to TRBD2 (6 bases). This CDR3 is 14 amino acids long. Trimming left V 8 bases short and J 8 bases short, with 22 bases between. Germline CDR1 and CDR2: SQVTM and ANQGSEA. The CDR3 DNA follows: TGCAGCTCGGGATCCCTAGCGAGCGTCGATGAGCAGTTCTTC. This translates into CSSGSLASVDEQFF.

This clone was seen a few times. This rearrangement joins TRBV30 to TRBJ1-1; D is uncertain. V was pared by 3 bases and J by 0 bases, with 8 bases between. CDR1 and CDR2 (germline): GTSNPN, SVGIG (reference sequence). CDR3 size: 13 residues. This chain's CDR3 is CAWRVFMNTEAFF. As DNA, the CDR3 is TGTGCCTGGAGAGTTTTTATGAACACTGAAGCTTTCTTT.

There are a few counts of this clone. This sequence joins TRBV6-8 and TRBJ2-7; TRBD1 might be the D (6 bases). This CDR3 has 15 residues. CDR1 and CDR2 (germline): MNHGY, SAAAGT. Between the trimmed V and J ends, which lost 2 bases and 6 bases, there was a span of 17 bases. CDR3 region: CASSYDGGNTAEQYF. In nucleotides, the CDR3 is TGTGCCAGCAGTTACGATGGGGGCAATACGGCCGAGCAGTACTTC.

The chain is built from TRBV29-1 and TRBJ2-5; maybe TRBD1 (5 bases). This CDR3 comprises 13 residues. Germline V gene sequence: CDR1 SQVTM, CDR2 ANQGSEA. The ends were cut back, 1 base at V and 3 bases at J, with 9 bases in the middle. The CDR3 reads CSVEGQLKETQYF. CDR3 coding DNA: TGCAGCGTTGAAGGACAGCTAAAAGAGACCCAGTACTTC. The complete variable domain, with remaining parts taken from reference TRBV29-1 and TRBJ2-5, reads SAVISQKPSRDICQRGTSLTIQCQVDSQVTMMFWYRQQPGQSLTLIATANQGSEATYESGFVIDKFPISRPNLTFSTLTVSNMSPEDSSIYLCSVEGQLKETQYFGPGTRLLVL.